These 7 T cell receptor beta chains originate from one sample sequenced in a study of shared clonotypes between healthy human individuals. Here immunoSEQ multiplex PCR was the method, and the copy in TCRdb shows in-frame clones only, minus some. The sample includes about 490,000 clones, 81% of them seen just once. Sequenced input: PBMCs. The source is a woman in her 40s in good health. Some clones in this sample may be carry-over from other donors' samples.

The chain joins TRBV6-1 to TRBJ2-7, with 7 bases aligning to TRBD1. There are 14 residues in the CDR3. Per the germline V gene, CDR1 is MNHNS and CDR2 is SASEGT. Trimming at V came to 8 bases and at J to 3 bases, leaving 10 bases not matched to a gene. The CDR3 DNA sequence: TGTGCCAGCCACAGGGAGACAGGGAGCTACGAGCAGTACTTC. Its protein is CASHRETGSYEQYF.

This clone turned up a few times. The chain joins TRBV30 to TRBJ1-6; perhaps TRBD1 as D (6 bases). The germline gives CDR1 GTSNPN, CDR2 SVGIG (reference sequence). Deletions cut 0 bases from V and 10 bases from J, with 19 bases between. There are 16 residues in the CDR3. The CDR3 reads CAWSVLGAAGASPLHF. CDR3 in DNA: TGTGCCTGGAGTGTACTGGGGGCGGCAGGGGCCTCACCCCTCCACTTT.

This clone occurred a few times. This chain uses TRBV7-9 with TRBJ2-2; TRBD2 agrees at 7 bases. V lost 2 bases, J lost 4 bases, and 4 bases stayed unmatched. The CDR3 contains 15 residues. Looked up from germline, CDR1 is SEHNR and CDR2 is FQNEAQ (reference sequence). The CDR3 loop is CASSLRPSGTGELFF. CDR3 coding DNA: TGTGCCAGCAGCTTAAGGCCTAGCGGCACCGGGGAGCTGTTTTTT.

The V gene is TRBV15, the J gene TRBJ2-7, with 7 positions matching TRBD2. This CDR3 has 13 amino acids. Germline CDR1 LNHNV, CDR2 YYDKDF (reference sequence). The V and J ends lost 3 bases and 3 bases, in that order; junction bases with no gene match: 2. The CDR3 nucleotides are TGTGCCACCAGCAGGACTAGCAACTACGAGCAGTACTTC. Translating it yields CATSRTSNYEQYF.

Worth noting for this clone: A far larger clone is just one base off, so this is likely a read error. No conserved phenylalanine or tryptophan ends this CDR3, so it is likely a read error. The chain couples TRBV28 to TRBJ1-2, with D unresolved. V was trimmed by 2 bases and J by 1 base, leaving 17 bases between them. Per germline, CDR1 MDHEN and CDR2 SYDVKM. The CDR3 length is 17 residues. The CDR3 bases are TGTGCCAGCAGTTTAGCTCGGTCACCTGCTATTAACTATGGCTACACCTAC. It codes for CASSLARSPAINYGYTY.

The genes are TRBV5-1 and TRBJ2-1; tentatively, D is TRBD2 (7 bases). Germline lookup yields CDR1 SGHRS and CDR2 YFSETQ. The CDR3 contains 15 residues. The V gene lost 6 bases and the J gene lost 5 bases, with 18 bases spanning the gap. The CDR3 here is CASTPRGGADNEQFF. DNA for the CDR3: TGCGCCAGCACCCCCCGCGGGGGCGCAGACAATGAGCAGTTCTTC.

The rearrangement uses TRBV28 and TRBJ1-5; no definite D call. The CDR3 loop spans 14 amino acids. Germline-derived CDR1 and CDR2 are MDHEN and SYDVKM. V was shortened by 1 base and J by 6 bases, with 10 bases between the two germline ends. This CDR3 is CASSLLTEGQPQHF. As DNA, the CDR3 is TGTGCCAGCAGTTTATTAACAGAAGGTCAGCCCCAGCATTTT.